Below, 16 T cell receptor beta chains from the same sample are listed, as sequenced in a study of response to subunit inactivated influenza vaccine. TCRdb reprocessed the RT-PCR reads via MiXCR and lists one record per CDR3 protein. Of 600,000 to 850,000 distinct CDR3 sequences listed, about 14% are singletons. The sample in question was PBMCs from blood, obtained around 15 days before vaccination. These receptors all come from a man over 45 who received an inactivated influenza vaccine.

This chain links TRBV30 with TRBJ2-7, with 7 positions matching TRBD1. Germline-derived CDR1 and CDR2 are GTSNPN and SVGIG (reference sequence). V lost 1 base, J lost 3 bases, and 0 bases stayed unmatched. The CDR3 sequence is 12 residues long. The CDR3 sequence: CAWSGQGYEQYF. The CDR3, as DNA: TGTGCCTGGAGTGGACAGGGCTACGAGCAGTACTTC. The full variable domain, completed using reference TRBV30 and TRBJ2-7, is SQTIHQWPATLVQPVGSPLSLECTVEGTSNPNLYWYRQAAGRGLQLLFYSVGIGQISSEVPQNLSASRPQDRQFILSSKKLLLSDSGFYLCAWSGQGYEQYFGPGTRLTVT.

The chain is built from TRBV19 and TRBJ2-7; 7 bases line up with TRBD2. CDR3 size: 15 residues. V lost 5 bases to trimming and J lost 3 bases; unmatched junction nucleotides: 10. In germline, CDR1 is LNHDA, CDR2 SQIVND (reference sequence). This chain's CDR3 is CASSPGSSGNYEQYF. DNA of the CDR3: TGTGCCAGTAGTCCAGGATCGAGCGGGAACTACGAGCAGTACTTC.

V gene TRBV3-1 combines with J gene TRBJ2-7; 10 bases fit TRBD2. V lost 3 bases, J lost 2 bases, and 4 bases stayed unmatched. Germline V CDR1 and CDR2: LGHDT, YNNKEL (reference sequence). The CDR3 length is 15 residues. DNA for the CDR3: TGTGCCAGCAGCCATGGGAGCGGGAGGGCCTACGAGCAGTACTTC. Encoded protein: CASSHGSGRAYEQYF.

This clonotype was seen only a few times. The chain has TRBV14 and TRBJ2-5, with D perhaps matching TRBD2 (6 bases). Trimming took off 1 base at V and 1 base at J, with 13 bases between the two ends. This CDR3 comprises 16 residues. Germline lookup yields CDR1 SGHDN and CDR2 FVKESK. CDR3: CASSQVSGVLQETQYF. The CDR3 DNA follows: TGTGCCAGCAGCCAAGTTAGCGGAGTCCTCCAAGAGACCCAGTACTTC.

This clonotype was counted only a few times. V gene TRBV10-3 combines with J gene TRBJ2-3, with 9 bases matching TRBD2. V gave up 10 bases and J gave up 1 base; unmatched junction bases: 9. In germline, CDR1 is ENHRY, CDR2 SYGVKD. The length of the CDR3 is 15 residues. Here the CDR3 reads CATGGIAGGTDTQYF. The CDR3 bases are TGTGCCACGGGGGGAATAGCGGGGGGCACAGATACGCAGTATTTT.

V is TRBV5-4 and J is TRBJ2-4; D perhaps matches TRBD1 (5 bases). The germline gives CDR1 SGHNT, CDR2 YYREEE (reference sequence). This CDR3 comprises 14 residues. Trimming left V 0 bases short and J 8 bases short, with 12 bases between. The CDR3 loop reads CASSLEKGLDIQYF. DNA for the CDR3: TGTGCCAGCAGCTTGGAGAAGGGGTTAGACATTCAGTACTTC.

V usage is TRBV2 and J usage is TRBJ2-1; TRBD1 matches at 8 bases. Germline V lookup: CDR1 SNHLY, CDR2 FYNNEI. The V and J ends lost 7 bases and 2 bases, in that order; junction bases with no gene match: 7. The CDR3 totals 15 residues. In DNA form, the CDR3 reads TGTGCCAGCAAATCAGACAGGGGCGCCTACAATGAGCAGTTCTTC. This codes for CASKSDRGAYNEQFF.

The J gene is TRBJ2-1, the V gene TRBV20-1, with a weak D call TRBD2 (6 bases). Per germline, CDR1 DFQATT and CDR2 SNEGSKA (reference sequence). The CDR3 has 15 amino acids. Trimming cost V 0 bases and J 6 bases, with 15 bases left between them. CDR3 in amino acids: CSARDDGRRANEQFF. The CDR3 DNA is TGCAGTGCTAGAGATGACGGGAGAAGGGCCAATGAGCAGTTCTTC.

This clonotype has only a few counts. This chain joins TRBV11-2 and TRBJ2-2; D gene uncertain. The germline gives CDR1 SGHAT, CDR2 FQNNGV. V was clipped by 4 bases and J by 6 bases, with 9 bases between them. CDR3 size: 13 residues. The CDR3 loop reads CASSSTPPGELFF. The CDR3 DNA is TGTGCCAGCAGCTCAACGCCACCCGGGGAGCTGTTTTTT. Using reference TRBV11-2 and TRBJ2-2 for the parts outside the CDR3, the full variable domain is EAGVAQSPRYKIIEKRQSVAFWCNPISGHATLYWYQQILGQGPKLLIQFQNNGVVDDSQLPKDRFSAERLKGVDSTLKIQPAKLEDSAVYLCASSSTPPGELFFGEGSRLTVL.

About this clonotype: The CDR3 does not end in the conserved phenylalanine or tryptophan, so this is likely a read error. The DNA is left out, because the CDR3 cannot be placed on it with certainty; the CDR3 is given as TCRdb lists it. The chain links TRBV23-1 to TRBJ2-7; the table's D call of TRBD1 was not tested on the DNA. Being an ORF, TRBV23-1 has a function that is uncertain. The CDR3 has 9 residues if both end residues are counted. CDR3 sequence: CASSQSNRG.

As to this clonotype: A read error may produce the germline difference seen at one junction end. This sequence joins TRBV18 and TRBJ1-6; D unclear. Germline assignment: CDR1 KGHSH and CDR2 LQKENI. There are 14 residues in the CDR3. The CDR3 bases are TGTGCTAGCTCACCACCACGGGCAGGTTCACCCCTCCACTTT. Its protein is CASSPPRAGSPLHF.

Worth noting for this clonotype: Relative to the germline gene, one junction end is altered; a read error may explain this. V is TRBV20-1 and J is TRBJ2-7, with D perhaps TRBD1 (6 bases). The CDR3 runs 12 residues. Germline CDR1 is DFQATT and CDR2 is SNEGSKA (reference sequence). CDR3 residues: CGAGRDTYEQYF. As DNA, the CDR3 is TGCGGTGCCGGCCGGGACACCTACGAGCAGTACTTC.

CDR3 amino acids: CATSDLTSGRETQYF. The CDR3 DNA reads TGTGCCACCAGTGATCTTACTAGCGGGAGAGAGACCCAGTACTTC. V is TRBV24-1 and J is TRBJ2-5; 11 nucleotides line up with TRBD2. Looked up from germline, CDR1 is KGHDR and CDR2 is SFDVKD. Trimming cost V 3 bases and J 4 bases; bases outside gene matches: 3. CDR3 size: 15 residues.

V is TRBV5-1 and J is TRBJ2-1; 11 bases map to TRBD2. Unmatched junction bases numbered 11, after V lost 4 bases and J lost 5 bases. This CDR3 spans 17 amino acids. Germline V lookup: CDR1 SGHRS, CDR2 YFSETQ. Here the CDR3 DNA reads TGCGCCAGCAGCCTACACATAGCGGGGGGGCTGAACAATGAGCAGTTCTTC. This sequence encodes CASSLHIAGGLNNEQFF.

In its sample, this clonotype was seen a few times. The rearrangement links TRBV12-3 or TRBV12-4 to TRBJ2-7; 7 nucleotides match TRBD2. The CDR3 is 14 residues long. V shed 6 bases and J 0 bases; nucleotides not matched to a gene: 5. In DNA form, the CDR3 reads TGTGCCAGCAGCCGCGGGGGAAACTCCTACGAGCAGTACTTC. Translating it yields CASSRGGNSYEQYF.

V and J are TRBV10-3 and TRBJ2-2; D call uncertain. This CDR3 is 19 amino acids long. V was clipped by 2 bases and J by 0 bases, with 19 bases between them. Per germline, CDR1 ENHRY and CDR2 SYGVKD. Written as DNA, the CDR3 is TGTGCCATCAGTGAGGAAACCAAAATAGCAGCCTCGAACACCGGGGAGCTGTTTTTT. As protein: CAISEETKIAASNTGELFF.